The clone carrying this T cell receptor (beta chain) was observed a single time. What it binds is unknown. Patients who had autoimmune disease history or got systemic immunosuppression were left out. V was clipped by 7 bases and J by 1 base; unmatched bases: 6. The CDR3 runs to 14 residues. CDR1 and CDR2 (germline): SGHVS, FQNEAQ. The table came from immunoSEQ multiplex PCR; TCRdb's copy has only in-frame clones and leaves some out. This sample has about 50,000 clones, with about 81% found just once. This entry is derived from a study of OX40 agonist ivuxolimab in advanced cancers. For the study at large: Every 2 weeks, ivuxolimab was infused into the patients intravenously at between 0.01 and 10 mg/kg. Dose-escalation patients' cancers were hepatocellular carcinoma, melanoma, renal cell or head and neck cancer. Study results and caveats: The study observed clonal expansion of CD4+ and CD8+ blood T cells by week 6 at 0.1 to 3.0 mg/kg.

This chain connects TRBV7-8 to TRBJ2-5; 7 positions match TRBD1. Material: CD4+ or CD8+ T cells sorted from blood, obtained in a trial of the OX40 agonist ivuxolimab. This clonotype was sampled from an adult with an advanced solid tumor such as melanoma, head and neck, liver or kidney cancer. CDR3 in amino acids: CASNPGTVQETQYF. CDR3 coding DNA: TGTGCCAGCAACCCCGGGACAGTCCAAGAGACCCAGTACTTC.